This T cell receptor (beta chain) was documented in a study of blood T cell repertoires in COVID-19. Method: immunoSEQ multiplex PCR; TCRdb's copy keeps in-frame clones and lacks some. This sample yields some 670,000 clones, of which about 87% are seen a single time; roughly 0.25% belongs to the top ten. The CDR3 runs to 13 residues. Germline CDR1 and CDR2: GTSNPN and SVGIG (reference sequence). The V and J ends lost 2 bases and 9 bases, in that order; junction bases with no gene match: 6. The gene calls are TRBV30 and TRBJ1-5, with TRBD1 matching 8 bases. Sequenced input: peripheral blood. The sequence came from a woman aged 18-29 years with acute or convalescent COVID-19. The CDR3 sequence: CAWSPAGGLPQHF. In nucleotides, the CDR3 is TGTGCCTGGAGTCCGGCAGGGGGCCTGCCCCAGCATTTT.